Following are 10 T cell receptor beta chains from one sample sequenced in a study of identical twins. TCRdb ran MiXCR on the 5' RACE reads and lists one entry per CDR3 protein. Of about 530,000 distinct CDR3 sequences in the sample, roughly 15% were seen once. Another study also made use of these data, one on yellow fever vaccine responses in identical twins.

The sequencing sample was made of CD4+ T cells sorted from blood. Receptors were obtained from a woman between 18 and 29 years old in good health.

The chain is built from TRBV6-1 and TRBJ2-5; a weak D match, TRBD1 (6 bases). Germline CDR1 and CDR2: MNHNS and SASEGT. V was pared by 4 bases and J by 1 base, with 16 bases between. CDR3 length equals 16 residues. The CDR3 sequence is CASSVMGAQVQETQYF. Written as DNA, the CDR3 is TGTGCCAGCAGTGTCATGGGGGCCCAGGTCCAAGAGACCCAGTACTTC.

There are a few counts of this clonotype. This chain uses TRBV29-1 with TRBJ2-1; D possibly uses TRBD1 or TRBD2 (6 bases each). The ends were cut back, 8 bases at V and 0 bases at J, with 20 bases in the middle. From germline, CDR1 is SQVTM and CDR2 ANQGSEA. The CDR3 has 16 amino acids. Here the CDR3 DNA reads TGCAGCACCCTGGGGATACGGGGGCACTCCTACAATGAGCAGTTCTTC. Residues: CSTLGIRGHSYNEQFF.

This clonotype has a handful of counts. The chain couples TRBV29-1 to TRBJ2-1; D could derive from TRBD1 or TRBD2 (6 bases each). The CDR3 totals 14 residues. Germline loops: CDR1 SQVTM, CDR2 ANQGSEA. The V and J ends lost 6 bases and 7 bases respectively, with 19 bases between them. The CDR3 here is CSVAIGGIGNEQFF. The CDR3 DNA sequence: TGCAGCGTCGCAATAGGGGGGATAGGAAATGAGCAGTTCTTC.

The chain is built from TRBV28 and TRBJ2-2; D remains ambiguous. Germline assignment: CDR1 MDHEN and CDR2 SYDVKM. The CDR3 loop spans 13 amino acids. Trimming took 7 bases from V and 3 from J, leaving 9 bases between them. This chain's CDR3 is CASTESDTGELFF. The CDR3 DNA follows: TGTGCCAGCACCGAATCCGACACCGGGGAGCTGTTTTTT.

V gene TRBV14 combines with J gene TRBJ2-3; D unclear. The CDR3 is made up of 17 amino acids. Trimming took 0 bases from V and 2 from J, leaving 15 bases between them. The germline gives CDR1 SGHDN, CDR2 FVKESK. The CDR3: CASSQDFGYPSTDTQYF. As DNA, the CDR3 is TGTGCCAGCAGCCAAGACTTCGGTTATCCTTCCACAGATACGCAGTATTTT.

Ten or more counts support this clonotype. The chain uses TRBV5-1 and TRBJ2-7; no reliable D call. Per germline, CDR1 SGHRS and CDR2 YFSETQ. This CDR3 has 11 amino acids. V was clipped by 4 bases and J by 3 bases, with 5 bases between them. The CDR3 reads CASSQNYEQYF. Here the CDR3 DNA reads TGCGCCAGCAGCCAGAACTACGAGCAGTACTTC.

The chain employs TRBV19 and TRBJ2-5; either TRBD1 or TRBD2 may fit D (5 bases each). Germline V gene data show CDR1 as LNHDA and CDR2 as SQIVND (reference sequence). This CDR3 contains 14 residues. V was cut by 5 bases and J by 5 bases, with 15 bases left in between. The chain's CDR3 is CASSPRGVFETQYF. CDR3 coding DNA: TGTGCCAGTAGTCCAAGGGGAGTTTTTGAGACCCAGTACTTC.

This clonotype has only a few counts. This rearrangement joins TRBV19 to TRBJ2-1, with D possibly being TRBD2 (6 bases). CDR1 and CDR2 from the germline V gene are LNHDA and SQIVND (reference sequence). This CDR3 is 17 amino acids long. The V gene lost 3 bases and the J gene lost 10 bases, with 25 bases spanning the gap. CDR3 DNA sequence: TGTGCCAGTAGTATCCCCTCTAGTGTTGTAGCGGAGAGGGAGCAGTTCTTC. This codes for CASSIPSSVVAEREQFF.

This clonotype appeared a few times. The chain joins TRBV11-2 to TRBJ2-5; 7 bases agree with TRBD1. The germline V gene has CDR1 SGHAT and CDR2 FQNNGV. V lost 5 bases, J lost 1 base, and 4 bases stayed unmatched. The CDR3 runs 14 residues. CDR3 residues: CASSKGQLQETQYF. DNA for the CDR3: TGTGCCAGCAGCAAGGGACAGCTCCAAGAGACCCAGTACTTC.

This clonotype was detected only a few times. The rearrangement links TRBV7-9 to TRBJ2-5, with 7 bases aligning to TRBD2. CDR3 length: 13 residues. Per germline, CDR1 SEHNR and CDR2 FQNEAQ (reference sequence). V shed 7 bases, J shed 2 bases, and the junction held 4 bases outside the gene matches. The chain's CDR3 is CASTGLSQETQYF. Here the CDR3 DNA reads TGTGCCAGCACGGGACTATCACAAGAGACCCAGTACTTC.